This TCR beta chain was captured by sequencing in a study of OX40 agonist ivuxolimab in advanced cancers. As for the study in general: Patients in dose escalation had liver, melanoma, kidney or head and neck cancers. Of mixed ages from about 20 to 80 and averaging approximately 60 years, the group was roughly 85% male.

Sequencing used immunoSEQ multiplex PCR; TCRdb keeps in-frame clones, though not all of them. The sample consists of tens of thousands of clones, about 82% of them appearing once. This clone has a handful of counts. The antigen is not known. Study conclusions and caveats: Clonal expansion among partial responders at 0.1-3.0 mg/kg ranked near the lowest. The authors also found low normalized T-cell clonal expansion in some nonresponders.

This CDR3 contains 15 residues. The V gene end was trimmed by 7 bases and the J gene end by 6 bases; junction bases not matched to a gene: 9. Germline CDR1 SGHTA, CDR2 FQGNSA. Specimen: CD4+ or CD8+ T cells sorted from blood, collected in a trial of the OX40 agonist ivuxolimab. The rearrangement links TRBV7-2 to TRBJ1-6; TRBD1 matches 7 bases. This sequence was found in an adult with an advanced solid tumor such as melanoma, head and neck, liver or kidney cancer. CDR3 sequence reads: CASIGLPGGNSPLHF. The CDR3 bases are TGTGCCAGCATCGGCCTCCCAGGGGGTAATTCACCCCTCCACTTT.